This record covers a single TCR beta chain. The CDR3 contains 14 residues. V lost 2 bases to trimming and J lost 5 bases, with 12 bases between them. Germline CDR1 SGHTA, CDR2 FQGNSA. Data came from immunoSEQ multiplex PCR; TCRdb stores just in-frame clones and leaves some out. Seen here are about 220,000 clones, 86% observed once, and the top ten hold 3% to 4.5%. This sample was included in a study of blood T cell repertoires in COVID-19. At the level of the study: PBMCs, B-cell-depleted T cells, or T cells provided the cDNA or gDNA that made up the material.

The chain links TRBV7-2 to TRBJ2-5, with TRBD2 as a possible D gene (6 bases). The specimen sequenced was PBMCs or T cells enriched from blood (not recorded which). This TCR was recovered from a woman aged 40 to 49 with acute COVID-19. The CDR3 DNA is TGTGCCAGCAGCTTATCGGCTAGCGTTGAGACCCAGTACTTC. The encoded protein is CASSLSASVETQYF. The whole variable domain, remainder taken from reference TRBV7-2 and TRBJ2-5, is GAGVSQSPSNKVTEKGKDVELRCDPISGHTALYWYRQSLGQGLEFLIYFQGNSAPDKSGLPSDRFSAERTGGSVSTLTIQRTQQEDSAVYLCASSLSASVETQYFGPGTRLLVL.